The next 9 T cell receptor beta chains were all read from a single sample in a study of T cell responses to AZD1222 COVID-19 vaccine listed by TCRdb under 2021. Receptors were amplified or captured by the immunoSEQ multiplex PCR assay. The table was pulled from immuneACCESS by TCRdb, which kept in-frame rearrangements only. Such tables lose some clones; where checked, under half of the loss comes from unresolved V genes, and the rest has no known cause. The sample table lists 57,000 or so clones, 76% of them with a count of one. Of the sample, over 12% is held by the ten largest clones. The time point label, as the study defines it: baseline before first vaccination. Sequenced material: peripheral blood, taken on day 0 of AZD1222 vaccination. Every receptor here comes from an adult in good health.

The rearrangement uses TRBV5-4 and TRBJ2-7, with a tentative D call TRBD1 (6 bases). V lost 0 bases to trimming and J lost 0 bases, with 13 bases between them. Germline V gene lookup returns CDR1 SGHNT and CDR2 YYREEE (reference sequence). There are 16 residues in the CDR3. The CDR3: CASSLDRAASSYEQYF. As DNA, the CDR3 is TGTGCCAGCAGCTTGGACAGGGCGGCGAGCTCCTACGAGCAGTACTTC.

CDR3 sequence (DNA): TGCGCCAGCACCCCCGGACAGGGAGATACGCAGTATTTT. Encoded protein: CASTPGQGDTQYF. The chain is built from TRBV5-1 and TRBJ2-3, with 8 positions matching TRBD1. V was pared by 6 bases and J by 5 bases, with 5 bases of the junction left unmatched. Germline V lookup: CDR1 SGHRS, CDR2 YFSETQ. The CDR3 is made up of 13 amino acids.

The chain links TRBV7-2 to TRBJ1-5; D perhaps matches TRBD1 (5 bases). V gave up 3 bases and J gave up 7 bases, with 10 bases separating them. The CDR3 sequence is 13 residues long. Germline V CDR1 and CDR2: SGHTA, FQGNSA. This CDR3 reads CASSFEGRQPQHF. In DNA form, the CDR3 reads TGTGCCAGCAGCTTTGAGGGGCGACAGCCCCAGCATTTT. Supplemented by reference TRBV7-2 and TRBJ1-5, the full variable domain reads GAGVSQSPSNKVTEKGKDVELRCDPISGHTALYWYRQSLGQGLEFLIYFQGNSAPDKSGLPSDRFSAERTGGSVSTLTIQRTQQEDSAVYLCASSFEGRQPQHFGDGTRLSIL.

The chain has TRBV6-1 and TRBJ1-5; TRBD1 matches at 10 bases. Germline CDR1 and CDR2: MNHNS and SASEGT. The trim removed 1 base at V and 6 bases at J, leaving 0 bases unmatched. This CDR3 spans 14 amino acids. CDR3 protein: CASSEGQGAQPQHF. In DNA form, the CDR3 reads TGTGCCAGCAGTGAAGGACAGGGGGCTCAGCCCCAGCATTTT.

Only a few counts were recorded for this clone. CDR3 sequence: CASTSSYNSPLHF. The CDR3 nucleotides are TGTGCCAGTACCAGCTCCTATAATTCACCCCTCCACTTT. The V and J genes are TRBV19 and TRBJ1-6; D call uncertain. CDR1 and CDR2 from the germline V gene are LNHDA and SQIVND (reference sequence). The germline V and J ends were trimmed by 7 bases and 0 bases, with 4 bases remaining between them. There are 13 residues in the CDR3.

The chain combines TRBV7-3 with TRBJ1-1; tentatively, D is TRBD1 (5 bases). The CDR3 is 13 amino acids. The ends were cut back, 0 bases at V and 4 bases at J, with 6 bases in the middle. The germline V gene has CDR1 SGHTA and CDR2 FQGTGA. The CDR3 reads CASSLTGGTEAFF. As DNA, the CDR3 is TGTGCCAGCAGCTTAACGGGGGGCACTGAAGCTTTCTTT. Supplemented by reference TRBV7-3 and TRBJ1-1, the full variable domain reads GAGVSQTPSNKVTEKGKYVELRCDPISGHTALYWYRQSLGQGPEFLIYFQGTGAADDSGLPNDRFFAVRPEGSVSTLKIQRTERGDSAVYLCASSLTGGTEAFFGQGTRLTVV.

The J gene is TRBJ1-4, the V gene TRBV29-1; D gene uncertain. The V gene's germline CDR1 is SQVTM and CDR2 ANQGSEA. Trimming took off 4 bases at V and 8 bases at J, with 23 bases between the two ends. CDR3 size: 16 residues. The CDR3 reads CSVGGEEGSSGEKLFF. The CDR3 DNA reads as TGCAGCGTTGGTGGGGAGGAGGGATCATCGGGAGAAAAACTGTTTTTT. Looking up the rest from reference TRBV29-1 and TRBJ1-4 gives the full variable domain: SAVISQKPSRDICQRGTSLTIQCQVDSQVTMMFWYRQQPGQSLTLIATANQGSEATYESGFVIDKFPISRPNLTFSTLTVSNMSPEDSSIYLCSVGGEEGSSGEKLFFGSGTQLSVL.

The CDR3 DNA reads TGTGCCATCAGTGGGGGGGCCAGGCAGCCCCAGCATTTT. Translation gives CAISGGARQPQHF. J is TRBJ1-5 and V is TRBV10-3; D possibly corresponds to TRBD1 (6 bases). The germline gives CDR1 ENHRY, CDR2 SYGVKD. The CDR3 is 13 residues long. Trimming pared 4 bases from V and 7 bases from J, leaving 11 bases between.

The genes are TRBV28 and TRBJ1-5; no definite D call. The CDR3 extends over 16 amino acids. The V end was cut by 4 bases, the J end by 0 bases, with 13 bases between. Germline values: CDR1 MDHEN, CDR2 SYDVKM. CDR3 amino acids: CASSSLLPFSNQPQHF. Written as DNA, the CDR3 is TGTGCCAGCAGTTCCCTCCTACCGTTTAGCAATCAGCCCCAGCATTTT.